This T cell receptor beta chain is drawn from a study of T cell repertoires in cytomegalovirus infection. This clonotype turned up a few times. Antigen: not known. Study-level findings and limits: CMV-specific TCR beta clonotypes restricted by HLA-C were the ones dominating the ex vivo response.

TCRdb called the reads again in MiXCR, with one record for every CDR3 protein. Counted here are 680,000 or so distinct CDR3 sequences, less than 40% occurring once; the ten biggest clones make up under 3%. Trimming removed 0 bases from V and 3 bases from J, with 15 bases in between. Germline V gene lookup returns CDR1 LNHDA and CDR2 SQIVND (reference sequence). CDR3 length: 16 amino acids. The source is a human donor in good health (CMV status not recorded). Some clones in this sample may be carry-over from other donors' samples. The chain combines TRBV19 with TRBJ2-7, with D possibly matching TRBD1 (5 bases). The source material was PBMCs. The CDR3 region is CASSIEGVTQLYEQYF. The CDR3 coding sequence is TGTGCCAGTAGTATAGAAGGGGTCACCCAACTCTACGAGCAGTACTTC.